Following are 20 T cell receptor beta chains from one sample sequenced in a study of CD8+CD57+ T cells in acquired aplastic anemia. TCR beta VDJ and CDR3 profiles were obtained from a genomic DNA template. One entry per CDR3 protein, called by TCRdb with MiXCR from the reads. Of under 200,000 distinct CDR3 sequences listed, roughly 45% are singletons. Material for sequencing was sorted CD4+, CD8+, or CD8+CD57+ T cells (not recorded which) from PBMCs. The receptors stem from a human donor in good health.

To note about this clonotype: Given a much more abundant clone one base away, this may be a read error. This chain links TRBV5-1 with TRBJ1-5, with 8 nucleotides matching TRBD1. CDR1 and CDR2 (germline): SGHRS, YFSETQ. There are 15 residues in the CDR3. The CDR3 DNA reads TGCGCCAGCAGCCTCAGGGGGCTTAGCAATCCGCCCCAGCATTTT. Amino acids: CASSLRGLSNPPQHF.

About this clonotype itself: At one boundary the junction diverges from the germline segment, which might be a read error. The chain couples TRBV19 to TRBJ2-7; 13 bases align to TRBD2. This CDR3 is built from 14 residues. Germline V gives CDR1 LNHDA, CDR2 SQIVND (reference sequence). CDR3 loop: CASSTGFGLAGVSF. The DNA for the CDR3 is TGTGCCAGTAGTACTGGATTTGGACTAGCGGGAGTAAGTTTC.

This clonotype was observed many times. The chain links TRBV10-3 to TRBJ2-7; D gene uncertain. This CDR3 has 12 residues. Germline CDR1 reads ENHRY; CDR2 reads SYGVKD. V lost 2 bases and J lost 4, with 6 bases in between. The CDR3, as DNA: TGTGCCATCAGTGAGGGAGAATACGAGCAGTACTTC. Translating gives CAISEGEYEQYF.

As to this clonotype: Given a much more abundant clone one base away, this may be a read error. The chain combines TRBV7-2 with TRBJ1-3; D is ambiguous. CDR1 and CDR2 from the germline V gene are SGHTA and FQGNSA. This CDR3 is built from 13 residues. V was pared by 5 bases and J by 3 bases, with 8 bases between. DNA for the CDR3: TGTGCCAGCAGCCCACATGATGGAAACACCATATATTTT. It codes for CASSPHDGNTIYF. Full variable domain (outside the CDR3, taken from reference TRBV7-2 and TRBJ1-3): GAGVSQSPSNKVTEKGKDVELRCDPISGHTALYWYRQSLGQGLEFLIYFQGNSAPDKSGLPSDRFSAERTGGSVSTLTIQRTQQEDSAVYLCASSPHDGNTIYFGEGSWLTVV.

This clonotype occurred a few times. This rearrangement joins TRBV27 to TRBJ1-1, with D possibly TRBD1 on 5 matching bases. This CDR3 is 14 amino acids long. V dropped 4 bases and J dropped 1 base, with 10 bases sitting between them. Germline V CDR1 and CDR2: MNHEY, SMNVEV (reference sequence). The CDR3 region is CASSWVGPNTEAFF. The CDR3 nucleotides read TGTGCCAGCAGTTGGGTGGGGCCGAACACTGAAGCTTTCTTT.

This chain joins TRBV7-2 and TRBJ1-2, with TRBD1 identical over 8 bases. Trimming cost V 8 bases and J 7 bases; bases outside gene matches: 6. Germline V lookup: CDR1 SGHTA, CDR2 FQGNSA. The CDR3 spans 12 residues. CDR3 loop: CASEDRVSGYTF. The CDR3 DNA is TGTGCCAGCGAGGACAGGGTAAGTGGCTACACCTTC. Filled out from reference TRBV7-2 and TRBJ1-2, the complete variable domain reads GAGVSQSPSNKVTEKGKDVELRCDPISGHTALYWYRQSLGQGLEFLIYFQGNSAPDKSGLPSDRFSAERTGGSVSTLTIQRTQQEDSAVYLCASEDRVSGYTFGSGTRLTVV.

The sample holds many counts of this clonotype. The J gene is TRBJ2-2, the V gene TRBV5-1; D perhaps matches TRBD1 (6 bases). V shed 0 bases and J shed 2 bases, with 17 bases lying between them. Germline V gives CDR1 SGHRS, CDR2 YFSETQ. This CDR3 comprises 18 residues. The CDR3 loop is CASSLASGGRQNTGELFF. The CDR3 nucleotides are TGCGCCAGCAGCTTGGCTTCTGGGGGCAGGCAAAACACCGGGGAGCTGTTTTTT. Full variable domain (missing parts from reference TRBV5-1 and TRBJ2-2): KAGVTQTPRYLIKTRGQQVTLSCSPISGHRSVSWYQQTPGQGLQFLFEYFSETQRNKGNFPGRFSGRQFSNSRSEMNVSTLELGDSALYLCASSLASGGRQNTGELFFGEGSRLTVL.

The V gene is TRBV20-1, the J gene TRBJ2-7; D ambiguous. The CDR3 totals 14 residues. V was trimmed by 3 bases and J by 3 bases, leaving 15 bases between them. Germline CDR1 and CDR2: DFQATT and SNEGSKA (reference sequence). The CDR3: CSASSRNDFYEQYF. In DNA, the CDR3 is TGCAGTGCTAGCTCGCGGAACGATTTCTACGAGCAGTACTTC.

The V gene is TRBV10-3, the J gene TRBJ1-3, with D perhaps matching TRBD1 (6 bases). The CDR3 is 14 amino acids. Germline CDR1 and CDR2: ENHRY and SYGVKD. Trimming took 10 bases from V and 5 from J, leaving 18 bases between them. The chain's CDR3 is CATGVAGGRNTIYF. CDR3 bases: TGTGCCACCGGGGTCGCGGGGGGGCGAAACACCATATATTTT.

The genes are TRBV5-6 and TRBJ2-2, with no clear D. Germline CDR1 and CDR2: SGHDT and YYEEEE. The CDR3 is 15 amino acids. V was clipped by 6 bases and J by 4 bases, with 16 bases between them. CDR3 amino acids: CASTPPGVGTGELFF. The CDR3 DNA reads as TGTGCCAGCACCCCACCGGGCGTCGGCACCGGGGAGCTGTTTTTT. The whole variable domain, filled in from reference TRBV5-6 and TRBJ2-2, reads DAGVTQSPTHLIKTRGQQVTLRCSPKSGHDTVSWYQQALGQGPQFIFQYYEEEERQRGNFPDRFSGHQFPNYSSELNVNALLLGDSALYLCASTPPGVGTGELFFGEGSRLTVL.

This chain links TRBV11-2 with TRBJ1-2; 9 bases match TRBD1. This CDR3 region has 16 residues. Unmatched junction bases numbered 13, after V lost 2 bases and J lost 9 bases. The germline V gene encodes CDR1 SGHAT and CDR2 FQNNGV. CDR3: CASSLRFPGQGVRYTF. The DNA for the CDR3 is TGTGCCAGCAGCTTAAGGTTCCCGGGACAGGGCGTGCGCTACACCTTC. The whole variable domain, filled in from reference TRBV11-2 and TRBJ1-2, reads EAGVAQSPRYKIIEKRQSVAFWCNPISGHATLYWYQQILGQGPKLLIQFQNNGVVDDSQLPKDRFSAERLKGVDSTLKIQPAKLEDSAVYLCASSLRFPGQGVRYTFGSGTRLTVV.

This clonotype was recorded a few times. A read error is possible here, since a much larger clone lies one base away. The V and J genes are TRBV20-1 and TRBJ2-7; 11 bases are a match to TRBD2. The ends lost 3 bases at V and 3 bases at J; junction bases unmatched: 13. CDR3 size: 17 residues. The germline V gene encodes CDR1 DFQATT and CDR2 SNEGSKA (reference sequence). The CDR3 spells CSASSVYTSGGNYEQYF. DNA of the CDR3: TGCAGTGCTAGTAGTGTGTATACTAGCGGGGGTAACTACGAGCAGTACTTC.

This rearrangement joins TRBV10-3 to TRBJ1-1, with a possible D match to TRBD1 (5 bases). The germline V gene encodes CDR1 ENHRY and CDR2 SYGVKD. CDR3 length: 15 amino acids. V dropped 4 bases and J dropped 4 bases, with 16 bases sitting between them. This CDR3 reads CAISAPGRVGTEAFF. For the CDR3, the DNA is TGTGCCATCAGTGCCCCTGGCAGGGTGGGCACTGAAGCTTTCTTT.

This clonotype was counted many times. The chain couples TRBV19 to TRBJ1-4, with a weak D call TRBD1 (5 bases). The CDR3 contains 14 residues. Trimming stripped 8 bases from V and 7 bases from J, with 17 bases between. Looked up from germline, CDR1 is LNHDA and CDR2 is SQIVND (reference sequence). The CDR3: CASVTGSAIEKLFF. In DNA, the CDR3 is TGTGCCAGTGTCACAGGTTCTGCCATTGAAAAACTGTTTTTT.

This clonotype has ten or more counts. The V call is TRBV6-5, the J call TRBJ2-7; D remains ambiguous. The V gene lost 2 bases and the J gene lost 0 bases, with 8 bases spanning the gap. Germline CDR1 reads MNHEY; CDR2 reads SVGAGI. The CDR3 has 14 residues. The CDR3 loop is CASSYRDTSYEQYF. The CDR3 DNA reads TGTGCCAGCAGTTACCGAGACACCTCCTACGAGCAGTACTTC.

In this sample, this clonotype turned up many times. The chain carries TRBV6-1 and TRBJ1-1; 7 nucleotides align to TRBD1. Germline assignment: CDR1 MNHNS and CDR2 SASEGT. The CDR3 has 13 amino acids. V gave up 4 bases and J gave up 4 bases; unmatched junction bases: 3. CDR3 sequence (DNA): TGTGCCAGCAGTGCAGGGGGGAGCACTGAAGCTTTCTTT. This encodes CASSAGGSTEAFF.

This chain uses TRBV10-3 with TRBJ1-1, with D hard to call. Germline CDR1 reads ENHRY; CDR2 reads SYGVKD. There are 10 residues in the CDR3. Trimming pared 7 bases from V and 8 bases from J, leaving 8 bases between. CDR3 coding DNA: TGTGCCATCAAGGGCGGGGAAGCTTTCTTT. Translating gives CAIKGGEAFF.

The chain couples TRBV19 to TRBJ2-1; no clear D. Trimming took 5 bases from V and 2 from J, leaving 16 bases between them. This CDR3 has 16 amino acids. CDR1 and CDR2 (germline): LNHDA, SQIVND (reference sequence). CDR3 sequence: CASSPMTGRPYNEQFF. For the CDR3, the DNA is TGTGCCAGTAGTCCCATGACGGGTAGGCCCTACAATGAGCAGTTCTTC.

For this clonotype: One end of the junction fails to match germline, which may point to a read error. This rearrangement joins TRBV16 to TRBJ2-7; D is possibly TRBD1 or TRBD2 (6 bases each). The CDR3 spans 13 residues. Germline V gene sequence: CDR1 KGHSY, CDR2 FQNENV. The CDR3 DNA reads TGTGACAGCAGCCAAGCCAGGGGACTTAGAAGTAGTTTC. It specifies CDSSQARGLRSSF. Full variable domain (missing parts from reference TRBV16 and TRBJ2-7): GEEVAQTPKHLVRGEGQKAKLYCAPIKGHSYVFWYQQVLKNEFKFLISFQNENVFDETGMPKERFSAKCLPNSPCSLEIQATKLEDSAVYFCDSSQARGLRSSFGPGTRLTVT.

This clonotype was counted between two and nine times. The chain has TRBV6-1 and TRBJ1-5; TRBD1 aligns across 10 bases. This CDR3 has 15 residues. Unmatched junction bases numbered 5, after V lost 6 bases and J lost 3 bases. CDR1 is MNHNS and CDR2 is SASEGT in the germline V gene. The CDR3 DNA follows: TGTGCCAGCAGCTCCGGGACAGGGGACAATCAGCCCCAGCATTTT. It specifies CASSSGTGDNQPQHF.